Reported below is one T cell receptor beta chain. Its antigen is still unknown. The data stem from a study of T cells after yellow fever vaccination. Study at large: Low-cell-number fractions underwent preparation using SMART-Seq v4 Ultra Low Input. Study-level results: Though it reached lower strength, the secondary response hit its peak faster, day 5 versus 15. Primary-vaccination clones mostly resurfaced post-booster (about 95% CD4, more than 85% CD8).

The junction had 8 bases not matched to a gene; V was cut back by 0 bases and J by 4 bases. CDR3 size: 17 residues. TCRdb itself ran the 5' RACE reads through MiXCR, one entry per CDR3 protein. The repertoire holds around 590,000 distinct CDR3 sequences, with around an eighth as singletons. The specimen comprised PBMCs, sampled on the day of the yellow fever booster vaccination. The TCR was taken from a man aged 30 to 39 who received the YFV17D yellow fever vaccine. The chain combines TRBV23-1 with TRBJ2-1; 8 nucleotides line up with TRBD2. TRBV23-1 is identified as an open reading frame with a role that is uncertain. Here the CDR3 DNA reads TGCGCCAGCAGTCAATCGGGTTCCCAGCGGGAGTACAATGAGCAGTTCTTC. Its protein is CASSQSGSQREYNEQFF.